Listed here are 22 T cell receptor beta chains from one sample, sequenced in a study of post-analysis software for immune sequencing data. Whole-study results and caveats: Controls had lower frequencies than patients of about 5 TRBV segments, which included TRBV5-6, TRBV5-1 and TRBV20-1.

Their antigen targets remain unknown. The TCR beta cDNA libraries contained unique molecular identifiers. TCRdb passed the PCR reads through MiXCR, listing each CDR3 protein once. The data contain almost 700,000 distinct CDR3 sequences, about 60% of them seen just once; the ten biggest clones take up approximately 10%. The sample comprised blood. These receptors all stem from a girl aged 2-9 years with multiple sclerosis.

The chain combines TRBV7-6 with TRBJ1-2; D remains ambiguous. Trimming left V 1 base short and J 7 bases short, with 10 bases between. The V gene's germline CDR1 is SGHVS and CDR2 FNYEAQ. CDR3 length: 13 residues. CDR3 bases: TGTGCCAGCAGCTTAGGCAGCAAGGCTGGCTACACCTTC. Residues: CASSLGSKAGYTF.

The chain recombines TRBV7-8 with TRBJ2-1, with a weak D call TRBD2 (5 bases). The V and J ends lost 5 bases and 8 bases respectively, with 16 bases between them. From germline, CDR1 is SGHVS and CDR2 FQNEAQ. The CDR3 has 14 amino acids. Here the CDR3 DNA reads TGTGCCAGCAGCCCGGGCGGGCTCCTCTATGAGCAGTTCTTC. Protein sequence: CASSPGGLLYEQFF.

Turning to this clonotype: At one of its ends the junction is not consistent with the germline gene, which may arise from a read error. The chain couples TRBV6-5 to TRBJ2-1; 11 nucleotides line up with TRBD2. Germline CDR1 is MNHEY and CDR2 is SVGAGI. There are 18 residues in the CDR3. The CDR3 protein is CVSSYLPLAGGPFNEQFF. CDR3 DNA: TGTGTCAGCAGTTACCTCCCATTAGCGGGGGGGCCGTTCAATGAGCAGTTCTTC.

The V and J genes are TRBV5-1 and TRBJ2-1; TRBD2 is a possible D gene (6 bases). This CDR3 contains 16 residues. Germline CDR1 SGHRS, CDR2 YFSETQ. Trimming removed 0 bases at V and 4 bases at J, with 14 bases between. The CDR3 reads CASSLGGRSQYNEQFF. The CDR3 DNA reads as TGCGCCAGCAGCTTGGGAGGGAGGTCCCAATACAATGAGCAGTTCTTC. Filled out from reference TRBV5-1 and TRBJ2-1, the complete variable domain reads KAGVTQTPRYLIKTRGQQVTLSCSPISGHRSVSWYQQTPGQGLQFLFEYFSETQRNKGNFPGRFSGRQFSNSRSEMNVSTLELGDSALYLCASSLGGRSQYNEQFFGPGTRLTVL.

A few counts support this clonotype. The chain is built from TRBV4-2 and TRBJ2-1; 8 nucleotides match TRBD2. V trimming: 0 bases; J trimming: 0 bases; junction bases outside the gene matches: 4. The germline V gene encodes CDR1 LGHNA and CDR2 YNFKEQ. This CDR3 contains 17 residues. CDR3 protein: CASSQETSASSYNEQFF. As DNA, the CDR3 is TGTGCCAGCAGCCAAGAGACTAGCGCCAGCTCCTACAATGAGCAGTTCTTC.

This clonotype showed up just a few times. V is TRBV4-1 and J is TRBJ2-5; no clear D gene. TRBJ2-7 explains the end of the DNA better; the J call may be wrong. This CDR3 is 15 amino acids long. Germline assignment: CDR1 MGHRA and CDR2 YSYEKL. In nucleotides, the CDR3 is TGCGCCAGCAGCCAACTTGCCCAATACCAATACGAGCAGTACTTC. Its protein product is CASSQLAQYQYEQYF.

V is TRBV20-1 and J is TRBJ2-1; 8 bases fit TRBD2. J gave up 4 bases and V 6 bases, and 5 bases lay outside the gene matches. Germline V CDR1 and CDR2: DFQATT, SNEGSKA (reference sequence). The CDR3 is 13 residues long. CDR3 nucleotide sequence: TGCAGTGCAGAAGGCGGGGGGTACAATGAGCAGTTCTTC. The encoded protein is CSAEGGGYNEQFF.

The chain couples TRBV6-1 to TRBJ2-1; TRBD1 agrees at 8 bases. V lost 7 bases, J lost 9 bases, and 14 bases stayed unmatched. Germline values: CDR1 MNHNS, CDR2 SASEGT. The length of the CDR3 is 15 residues. The chain's CDR3 is CASTLTGEGRGEQFF. In DNA, the CDR3 is TGTGCCAGCACCCTGACAGGGGAAGGTAGAGGTGAGCAGTTCTTC.

A few counts support this clonotype. The V and J genes are TRBV27 and TRBJ1-5; TRBD1 matches 8 bases. This CDR3 is built from 13 residues. Germline loops: CDR1 MNHEY, CDR2 SMNVEV (reference sequence). With 4 bases clipped from V and 6 bases from J, the junction kept 2 bases outside the gene matches. CDR3 bases: TGTGCCAGCAGTTCTCAGGGGGCTCAGCCCCAGCATTTT. Amino acids: CASSSQGAQPQHF.

This sequence joins TRBV13 and TRBJ2-3; D may be TRBD2 (5 bases). Germline CDR1 reads PRHDT; CDR2 reads FYEKMQ (reference sequence). This CDR3 has 15 residues. Trimming shortened V by 5 bases and J by 4 bases, and 16 bases separated the two germline ends. The CDR3, as DNA: TGTGCCAGCAGCCCGGACCTGGGAGAGGCAGATACGCAGTATTTT. It specifies CASSPDLGEADTQYF.

This chain links TRBV7-9 with TRBJ1-1, with TRBD1 matching 10 bases. V shed 7 bases, J shed 3 bases, and the junction held 8 bases outside the gene matches. CDR1 and CDR2 from the germline V gene are SEHNR and FQNEAQ (reference sequence). There are 15 residues in the CDR3. CDR3: CASTLEGTGDTEAFF. CDR3 DNA: TGTGCCAGCACATTAGAGGGGACAGGGGACACTGAAGCTTTCTTT.

The chain joins TRBV20-1 to TRBJ2-5, with D perhaps matching TRBD2 (6 bases). V was clipped by 3 bases and J by 5 bases, with 13 bases between them. The CDR3 has 13 amino acids. Germline CDR1 and CDR2: DFQATT and SNEGSKA (reference sequence). CDR3 bases: TGCAGTGCTAGTGGGAGGCAGCCGGAGACCCAGTACTTC. Translating gives CSASGRQPETQYF.

This chain uses TRBV13 with TRBJ2-5; D remains ambiguous. V gave up 5 bases and J gave up 0 bases, with 19 bases separating them. The CDR3 is 17 amino acids. Germline CDR1 is PRHDT and CDR2 is FYEKMQ (reference sequence). CDR3 sequence reads: CASSPRPWIAYQETQYF. CDR3 sequence (DNA): TGTGCCAGCAGCCCCCGACCTTGGATTGCGTACCAAGAGACCCAGTACTTC.

V gene TRBV5-1 combines with J gene TRBJ2-1, with TRBD1 matching 12 bases. The CDR3 has 15 amino acids. Unmatched junction bases numbered 6, after V lost 4 bases and J lost 7 bases. In germline, CDR1 is SGHRS, CDR2 YFSETQ. CDR3 sequence: CASSNRDRGRNEQFF. The CDR3 coding sequence is TGCGCCAGCAGCAACCGGGACAGGGGGCGGAATGAGCAGTTCTTC.

A word on this clonotype: Likely a read error: the CDR3 ends without its conserved phenylalanine or tryptophan. This chain joins TRBV7-9 and TRBJ2-4; 8 bases agree with TRBD1. The CDR3 contains 15 residues. Germline lookup yields CDR1 SEHNR and CDR2 FQNEAQ (reference sequence). The V and J ends lost 5 bases and 5 bases, in that order; junction bases with no gene match: 8. The CDR3 DNA is TGTGCCAGCAGCCCGGCAGGGGGCAATCAAAACATTCAGTACCTC. As protein: CASSPAGGNQNIQYL.

V is TRBV25-1 and J is TRBJ1-5; TRBD1 might be the D (5 bases). The CDR3 runs 13 residues. Trimming removed 5 bases from V and 6 bases from J, with 11 bases in between. Per the germline V gene, CDR1 is MGHDK and CDR2 is SYGVNS. This CDR3 is CASSSGLFQPQHF. The CDR3 DNA follows: TGTGCCAGCAGTTCAGGGCTGTTTCAGCCCCAGCATTTT.

This chain uses TRBV20-1 with TRBJ2-7; TRBD2 matches at 10 bases. Germline assignment: CDR1 DFQATT and CDR2 SNEGSKA (reference sequence). CDR3 length: 16 residues. Germline trimming cut 1 base from V and 1 base from J; bases unmatched to any gene: 7. The CDR3 nucleotides are TGCAGTGCTAGAGGGCTAGCGGGAGCCACGTCCTACGAGCAGTACTTC. Its protein is CSARGLAGATSYEQYF.

The sample holds a few counts of this clonotype. The rearrangement uses TRBV6-2 or TRBV6-3 and TRBJ2-1; either TRBD1 or TRBD2 may supply D (7 bases each). Germline V lookup: CDR1 MNHEY, CDR2 SVGEGT. CDR3 length equals 16 residues. V lost 8 bases and J 2 bases, leaving 19 bases between the germline ends. As DNA, the CDR3 is TGTGCCAGCGTCAAGGGGGCGAGCGGGGCCTACAATGAGCAGTTCTTC. Its translation: CASVKGASGAYNEQFF.

This clonotype was seen a handful of times. Germline and junction disagree at one end, which may indicate a read error. The genes are TRBV5-1 and TRBJ2-3; 8 bases are a match to TRBD1. Germline V CDR1 and CDR2: SGHRS, YFSETQ. This CDR3 is 15 amino acids long. This CDR3 is CASRSDRVRTDTRYF. For the CDR3, the DNA is TGCGCCAGCAGGTCGGACAGGGTGCGAACAGATACGCGGTATTTT.

This clonotype was seen a few times. The J gene is TRBJ2-1, the V gene TRBV30; D may correspond to TRBD1 or TRBD2 (6 bases each). This CDR3 comprises 13 residues. Trimming took off 3 bases at V and 9 bases at J, with 15 bases between the two ends. Germline CDR1 reads GTSNPN; CDR2 reads SVGIG (reference sequence). The CDR3 protein is CAWSMLGGREQFF. DNA of the CDR3: TGTGCCTGGAGCATGTTAGGGGGGCGTGAGCAGTTCTTC.

This rearrangement joins TRBV25-1 to TRBJ2-3; 14 bases agree with TRBD2. This CDR3 comprises 17 residues. Trimming removed 4 bases from V and 2 bases from J; junction bases left unmatched: 5. In germline, CDR1 is MGHDK, CDR2 SYGVNS. CDR3 nucleotides: TGTGCCAGCAGTGGTCGGACTAGCGGGAGGTCCACAGATACGCAGTATTTT. This translates into CASSGRTSGRSTDTQYF.

This clonotype was seen a few times. V and J are TRBV4-1 and TRBJ2-3; D remains ambiguous. Trimming stripped 1 base from V and 0 bases from J, with 8 bases between. This CDR3 spans 15 amino acids. Germline V gene data show CDR1 as MGHRA and CDR2 as YSYEKL. CDR3 in amino acids: CASSQVVGSTDTQYF. Written as DNA, the CDR3 is TGCGCCAGCAGCCAAGTTGTGGGGAGCACAGATACGCAGTATTTT.